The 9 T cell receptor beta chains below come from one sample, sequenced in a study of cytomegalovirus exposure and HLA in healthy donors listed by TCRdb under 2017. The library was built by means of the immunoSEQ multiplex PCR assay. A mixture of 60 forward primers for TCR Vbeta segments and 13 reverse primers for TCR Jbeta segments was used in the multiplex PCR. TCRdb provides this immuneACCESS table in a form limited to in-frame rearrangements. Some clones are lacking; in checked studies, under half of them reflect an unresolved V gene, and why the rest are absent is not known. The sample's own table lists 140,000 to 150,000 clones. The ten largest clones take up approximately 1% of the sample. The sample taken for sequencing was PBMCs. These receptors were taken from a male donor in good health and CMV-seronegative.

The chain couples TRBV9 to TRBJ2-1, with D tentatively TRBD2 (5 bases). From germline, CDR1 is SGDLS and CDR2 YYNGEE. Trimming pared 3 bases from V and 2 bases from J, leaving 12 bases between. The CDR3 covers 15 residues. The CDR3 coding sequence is TGTGCCAGCAGCGAAAGTAGCGCGCCCTACAATGAGCAGTTCTTC. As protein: CASSESSAPYNEQFF.

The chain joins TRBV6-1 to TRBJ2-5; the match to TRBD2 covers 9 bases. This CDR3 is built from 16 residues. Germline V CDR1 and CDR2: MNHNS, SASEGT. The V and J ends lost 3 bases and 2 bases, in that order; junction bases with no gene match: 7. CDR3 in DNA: TGTGCCAGCAGTGATAATAGGGCGGGAGGGCAAGAGACCCAGTACTTC. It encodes CASSDNRAGGQETQYF.

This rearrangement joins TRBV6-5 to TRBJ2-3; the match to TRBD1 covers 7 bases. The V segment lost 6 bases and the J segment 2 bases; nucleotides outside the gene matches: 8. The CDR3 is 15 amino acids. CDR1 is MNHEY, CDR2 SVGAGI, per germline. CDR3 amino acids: CASSFGDRDTDTQYF. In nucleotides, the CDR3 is TGTGCCAGCAGCTTTGGGGACAGAGACACAGATACGCAGTATTTT.

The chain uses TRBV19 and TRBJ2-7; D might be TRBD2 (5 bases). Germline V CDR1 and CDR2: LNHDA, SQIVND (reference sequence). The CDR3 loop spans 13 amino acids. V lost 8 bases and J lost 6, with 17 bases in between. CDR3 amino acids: CASAPTYRGEQYF. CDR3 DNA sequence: TGTGCCAGTGCTCCGACCTACCGGGGCGAGCAGTACTTC.

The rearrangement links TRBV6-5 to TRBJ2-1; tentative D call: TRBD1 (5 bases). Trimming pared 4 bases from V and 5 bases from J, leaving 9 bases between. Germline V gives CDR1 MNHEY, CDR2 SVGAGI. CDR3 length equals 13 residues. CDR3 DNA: TGTGCCAGCAGTTCAGGGTGGAACAATGAGCAGTTCTTC. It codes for CASSSGWNNEQFF.

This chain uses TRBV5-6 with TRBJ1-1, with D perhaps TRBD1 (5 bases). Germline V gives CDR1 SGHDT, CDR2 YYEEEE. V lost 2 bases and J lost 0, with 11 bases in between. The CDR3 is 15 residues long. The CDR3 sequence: CASSFFQGVNTEAFF. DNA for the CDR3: TGTGCCAGCAGCTTCTTTCAAGGGGTGAACACTGAAGCTTTCTTT.

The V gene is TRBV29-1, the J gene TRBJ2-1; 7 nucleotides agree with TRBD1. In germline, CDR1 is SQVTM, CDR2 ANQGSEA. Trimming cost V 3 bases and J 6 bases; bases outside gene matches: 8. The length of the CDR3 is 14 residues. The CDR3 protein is CSVDPKTGVNEQFF. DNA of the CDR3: TGCAGCGTTGACCCAAAAACAGGGGTCAATGAGCAGTTCTTC.

The CDR3 loop reads CASSHPGTVEFF. The CDR3 DNA sequence: TGTGCCAGCTCACACCCCGGGACAGTTGAGTTCTTC. The chain combines TRBV18 with TRBJ2-1; 7 bases are shared with TRBD1. CDR3 length: 12 residues. V was pared by 4 bases and J by 14 bases, with 8 bases of the junction left unmatched. Germline V gives CDR1 KGHSH, CDR2 LQKENI.

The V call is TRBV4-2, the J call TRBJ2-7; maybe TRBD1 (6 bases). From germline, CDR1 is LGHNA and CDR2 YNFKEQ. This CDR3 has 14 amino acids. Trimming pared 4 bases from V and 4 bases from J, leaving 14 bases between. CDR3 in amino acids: CASSPMQGLYEQYF. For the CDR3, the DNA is TGTGCCAGCAGCCCTATGCAGGGGTTGTACGAGCAGTACTTC.